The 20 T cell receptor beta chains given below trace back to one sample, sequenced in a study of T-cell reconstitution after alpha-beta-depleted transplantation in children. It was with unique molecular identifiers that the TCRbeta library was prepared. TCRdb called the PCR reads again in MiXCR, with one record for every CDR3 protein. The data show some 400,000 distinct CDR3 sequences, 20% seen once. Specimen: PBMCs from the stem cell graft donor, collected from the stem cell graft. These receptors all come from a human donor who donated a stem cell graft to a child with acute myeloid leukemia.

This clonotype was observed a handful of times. The CDR3 protein is CASSFFRETQETQYF. The CDR3 DNA is TGTGCCAGCAGTTTCTTCCGGGAAACCCAAGAGACCCAGTACTTC. This chain uses TRBV12-3 or TRBV12-4 with TRBJ2-5; D is perhaps TRBD2 (5 bases). V lost 3 bases to trimming and J lost 1 base, with 12 bases between them. This CDR3 has 15 amino acids.

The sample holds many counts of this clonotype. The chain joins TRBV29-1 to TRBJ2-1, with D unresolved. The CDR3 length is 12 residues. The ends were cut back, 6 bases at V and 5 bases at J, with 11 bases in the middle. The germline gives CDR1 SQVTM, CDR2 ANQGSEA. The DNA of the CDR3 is TGCAGCGTGGACCGGGCCCACAATGAGCAGTTCTTC. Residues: CSVDRAHNEQFF.

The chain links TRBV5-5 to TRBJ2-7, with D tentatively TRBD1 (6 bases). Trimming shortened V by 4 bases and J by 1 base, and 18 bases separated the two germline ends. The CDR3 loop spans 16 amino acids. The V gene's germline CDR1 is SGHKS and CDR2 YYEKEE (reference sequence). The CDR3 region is CASSLTGTQSSYEQYF. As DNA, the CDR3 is TGTGCCAGCAGCCTGACCGGGACACAATCTTCCTACGAGCAGTACTTC.

The CDR3 DNA is TGTGCCACCAGCAGACTAGCGGGAGAAAACCAAGAGACCCAGTACTTC. It encodes CATSRLAGENQETQYF. The V gene is TRBV15, the J gene TRBJ2-5, with 10 bases aligning to TRBD2. CDR1 is LNHNV, CDR2 YYDKDF, per germline (reference sequence). J was trimmed by 0 bases and V by 2 bases; bases with no gene match: 3. This CDR3 region has 16 residues.

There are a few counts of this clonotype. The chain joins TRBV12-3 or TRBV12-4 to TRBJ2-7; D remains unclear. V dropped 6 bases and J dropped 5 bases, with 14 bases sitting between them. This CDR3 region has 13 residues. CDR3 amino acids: CASRLWEEDEQYF. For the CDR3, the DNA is TGTGCCAGCAGGTTGTGGGAAGAGGACGAGCAGTACTTC.

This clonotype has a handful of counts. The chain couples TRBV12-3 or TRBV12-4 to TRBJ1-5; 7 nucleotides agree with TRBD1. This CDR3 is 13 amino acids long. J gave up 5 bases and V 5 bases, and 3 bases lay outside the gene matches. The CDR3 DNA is TGTGCCAGCAGTAGGGGGCTTGATCAGCCCCAGCATTTT. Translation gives CASSRGLDQPQHF.

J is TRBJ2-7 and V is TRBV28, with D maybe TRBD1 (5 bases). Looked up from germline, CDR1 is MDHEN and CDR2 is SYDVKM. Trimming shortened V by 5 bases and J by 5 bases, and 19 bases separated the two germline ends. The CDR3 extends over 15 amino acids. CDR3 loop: CASSKLIQGMNEQYF. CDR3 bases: TGTGCCAGCAGTAAGTTAATTCAGGGAATGAACGAGCAGTACTTC.

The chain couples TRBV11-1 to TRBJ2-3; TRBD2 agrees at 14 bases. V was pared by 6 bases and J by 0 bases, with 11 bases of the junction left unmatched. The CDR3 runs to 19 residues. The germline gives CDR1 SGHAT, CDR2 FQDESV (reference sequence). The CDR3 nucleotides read TGTGCCAGCAGTTCCGGACTAGCGGGAGGTACAACTAGCACAGATACGCAGTATTTT. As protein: CASSSGLAGGTTSTDTQYF.

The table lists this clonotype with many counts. CDR3 bases: TGCAGTGCTAGTTACGGGACGAACACTGAAGCTTTCTTT. The encoded protein is CSASYGTNTEAFF. The chain is built from TRBV20-1 and TRBJ1-1; D is perhaps TRBD1 (5 bases). The CDR3 is 13 amino acids. The germline CDR1 and CDR2 sequences are DFQATT and SNEGSKA (reference sequence). Trimming pared 3 bases from V and 1 base from J, leaving 9 bases between.

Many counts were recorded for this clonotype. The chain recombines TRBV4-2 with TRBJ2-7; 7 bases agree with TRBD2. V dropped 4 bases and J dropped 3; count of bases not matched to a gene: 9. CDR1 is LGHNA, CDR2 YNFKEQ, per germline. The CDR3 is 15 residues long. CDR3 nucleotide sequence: TGTGCCAGCAGCCCACGGCCTAGCGGAGGCTACGAGCAGTACTTC. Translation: CASSPRPSGGYEQYF.

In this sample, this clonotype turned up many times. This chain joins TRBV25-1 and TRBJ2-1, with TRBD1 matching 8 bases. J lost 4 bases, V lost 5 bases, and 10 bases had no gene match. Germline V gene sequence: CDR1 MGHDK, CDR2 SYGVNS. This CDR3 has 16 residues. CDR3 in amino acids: CASSFPGQEQYNEQFF. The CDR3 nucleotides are TGTGCCAGCAGTTTTCCGGGACAGGAACAATACAATGAGCAGTTCTTC.

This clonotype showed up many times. The CDR3 reads CASSTGQGVTEAFF. In DNA form, the CDR3 reads TGCGCCAGCAGCACGGGACAGGGAGTAACTGAAGCTTTCTTT. V gene TRBV5-1 combines with J gene TRBJ1-1; 9 bases agree with TRBD1. Germline V gene data show CDR1 as SGHRS and CDR2 as YFSETQ. CDR3 length: 14 amino acids. Germline trimming cut 4 bases from V and 5 bases from J; bases unmatched to any gene: 6.

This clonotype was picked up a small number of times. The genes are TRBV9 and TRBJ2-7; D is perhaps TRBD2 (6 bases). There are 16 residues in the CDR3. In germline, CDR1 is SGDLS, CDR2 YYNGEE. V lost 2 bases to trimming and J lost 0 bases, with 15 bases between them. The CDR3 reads CASSVSGTFGSYEQYF. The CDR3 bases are TGTGCCAGCAGCGTGTCCGGGACTTTCGGCTCCTACGAGCAGTACTTC. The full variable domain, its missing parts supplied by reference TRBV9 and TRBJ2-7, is DSGVTQTPKHLITATGQRVTLRCSPRSGDLSVYWYQQSLDQGLQFLIQYYNGEERAKGNILERFSAQQFPDLHSELNLSSLELGDSALYFCASSVSGTFGSYEQYFGPGTRLTVT.

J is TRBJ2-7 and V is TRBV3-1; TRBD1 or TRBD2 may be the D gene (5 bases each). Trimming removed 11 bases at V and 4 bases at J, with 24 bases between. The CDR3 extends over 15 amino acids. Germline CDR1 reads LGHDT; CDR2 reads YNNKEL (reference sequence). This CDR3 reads CACTQRDGDGYEQYF. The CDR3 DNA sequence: TGTGCCTGCACCCAAAGGGACGGGGATGGGTACGAGCAGTACTTC.

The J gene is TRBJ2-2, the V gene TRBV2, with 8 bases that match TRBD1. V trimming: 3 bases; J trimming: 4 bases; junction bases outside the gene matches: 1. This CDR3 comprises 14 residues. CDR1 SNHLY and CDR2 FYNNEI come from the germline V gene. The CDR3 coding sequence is TGTGCCAGCAGTGAGGACAGGGTCACCGGGGAGCTGTTTTTT. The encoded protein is CASSEDRVTGELFF.

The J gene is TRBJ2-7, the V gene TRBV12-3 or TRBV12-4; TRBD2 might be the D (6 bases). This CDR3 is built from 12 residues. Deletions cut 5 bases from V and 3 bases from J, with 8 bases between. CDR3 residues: CASSGDCYEQYF. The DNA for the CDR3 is TGTGCCAGCAGTGGGGACTGCTACGAGCAGTACTTC.

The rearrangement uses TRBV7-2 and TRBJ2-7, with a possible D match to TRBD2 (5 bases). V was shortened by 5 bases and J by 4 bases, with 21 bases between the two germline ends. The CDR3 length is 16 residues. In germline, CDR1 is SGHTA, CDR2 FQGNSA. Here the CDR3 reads CASSPDGTRASYEQYF. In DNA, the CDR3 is TGTGCCAGCAGCCCGGACGGTACTAGGGCTTCATACGAGCAGTACTTC.

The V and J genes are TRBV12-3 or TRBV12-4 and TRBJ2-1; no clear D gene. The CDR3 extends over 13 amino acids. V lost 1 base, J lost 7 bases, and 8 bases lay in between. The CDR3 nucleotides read TGTGCCAGCAGTTTAGGTACTATGAATGAGCAGTTCTTC. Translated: CASSLGTMNEQFF.

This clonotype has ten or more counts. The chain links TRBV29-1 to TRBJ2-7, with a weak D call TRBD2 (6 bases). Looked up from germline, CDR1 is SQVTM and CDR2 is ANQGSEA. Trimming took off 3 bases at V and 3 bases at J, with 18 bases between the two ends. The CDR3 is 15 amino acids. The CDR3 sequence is CSVDGGRGRNYEQYF. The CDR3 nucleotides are TGCAGCGTTGACGGTGGGCGGGGCAGAAACTACGAGCAGTACTTC.

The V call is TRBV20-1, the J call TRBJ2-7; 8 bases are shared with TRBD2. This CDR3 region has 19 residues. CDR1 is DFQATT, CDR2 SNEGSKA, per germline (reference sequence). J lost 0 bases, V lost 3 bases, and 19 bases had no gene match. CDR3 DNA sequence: TGCAGTGCTAGTACTACTATCCCCCTCGGAGCGGGGGACTCCTACGAGCAGTACTTC. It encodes CSASTTIPLGAGDSYEQYF.